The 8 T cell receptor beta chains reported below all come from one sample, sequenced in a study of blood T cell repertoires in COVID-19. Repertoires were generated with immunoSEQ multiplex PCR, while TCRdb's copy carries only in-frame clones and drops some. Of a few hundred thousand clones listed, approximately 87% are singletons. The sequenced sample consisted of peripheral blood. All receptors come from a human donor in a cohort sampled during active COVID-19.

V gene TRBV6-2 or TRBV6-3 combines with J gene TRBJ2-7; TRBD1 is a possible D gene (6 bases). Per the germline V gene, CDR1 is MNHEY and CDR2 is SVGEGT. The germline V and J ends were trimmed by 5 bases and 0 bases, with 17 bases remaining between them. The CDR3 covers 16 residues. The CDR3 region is CASSVQGGQPSYEQYF. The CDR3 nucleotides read TGTGCCAGCAGTGTCCAAGGGGGTCAACCCTCCTACGAGCAGTACTTC.

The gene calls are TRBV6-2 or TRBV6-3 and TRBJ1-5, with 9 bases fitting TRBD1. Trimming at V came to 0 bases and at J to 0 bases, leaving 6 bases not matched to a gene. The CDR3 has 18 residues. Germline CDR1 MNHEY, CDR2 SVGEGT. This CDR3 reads CASSYSGQGWDSNQPQHF. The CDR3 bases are TGTGCCAGCAGTTACTCGGGACAGGGATGGGATAGCAATCAGCCCCAGCATTTT.

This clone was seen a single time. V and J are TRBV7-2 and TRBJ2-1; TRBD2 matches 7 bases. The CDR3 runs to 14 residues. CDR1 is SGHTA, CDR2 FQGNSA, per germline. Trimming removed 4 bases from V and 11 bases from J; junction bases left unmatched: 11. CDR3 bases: TGTGCCAGCAGCTCCTCTAATCGGGGACTACAGCAGTTCTTC. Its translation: CASSSSNRGLQQFF.

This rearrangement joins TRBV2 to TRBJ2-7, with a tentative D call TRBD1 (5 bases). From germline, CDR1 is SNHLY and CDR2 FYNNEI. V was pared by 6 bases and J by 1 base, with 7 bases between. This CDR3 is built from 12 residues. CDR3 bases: TGTGCCAGCAGGGGGCTTTCCTACGAGCAGTACTTC. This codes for CASRGLSYEQYF.

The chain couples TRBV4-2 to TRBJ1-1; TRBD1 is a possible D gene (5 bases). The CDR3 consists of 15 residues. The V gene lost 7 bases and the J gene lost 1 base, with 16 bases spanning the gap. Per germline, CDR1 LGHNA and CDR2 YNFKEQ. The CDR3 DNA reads TGTGCCAGCATCGATAGGGGTTTTAGGAACACTGAAGCTTTCTTT. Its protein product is CASIDRGFRNTEAFF.

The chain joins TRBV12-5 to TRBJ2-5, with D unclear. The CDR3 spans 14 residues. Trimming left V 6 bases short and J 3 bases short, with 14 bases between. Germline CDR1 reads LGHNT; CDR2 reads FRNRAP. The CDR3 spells CASGPNLPKETQYF. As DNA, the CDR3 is TGTGCTAGTGGGCCGAACCTCCCTAAAGAGACCCAGTACTTC. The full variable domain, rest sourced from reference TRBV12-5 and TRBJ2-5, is DARVTQTPRHKVTEMGQEVTMRCQPILGHNTVFWYRQTMMQGLELLAYFRNRAPLDDSGMPKDRFSAEMPDATLATLKIQPSEPRDSAVYFCASGPNLPKETQYFGPGTRLLVL.

In DNA form, the CDR3 reads TGTGCCAGCTCACCAACATCGGGACAGGGAGTGAACACTGAAGCTTTCTTT. This encodes CASSPTSGQGVNTEAFF. This sequence joins TRBV18 and TRBJ1-1, with TRBD1 matching 9 bases. The CDR3 consists of 17 residues. The V segment lost 2 bases and the J segment 0 bases; nucleotides outside the gene matches: 7. Germline V lookup: CDR1 KGHSH, CDR2 LQKENI.

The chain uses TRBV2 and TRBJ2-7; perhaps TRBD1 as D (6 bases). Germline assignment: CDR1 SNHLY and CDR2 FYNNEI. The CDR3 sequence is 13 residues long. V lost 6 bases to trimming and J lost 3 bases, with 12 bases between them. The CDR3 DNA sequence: TGTGCCAGCAGGAAGGACAGCCTCTACGAGCAGTACTTC. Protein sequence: CASRKDSLYEQYF.